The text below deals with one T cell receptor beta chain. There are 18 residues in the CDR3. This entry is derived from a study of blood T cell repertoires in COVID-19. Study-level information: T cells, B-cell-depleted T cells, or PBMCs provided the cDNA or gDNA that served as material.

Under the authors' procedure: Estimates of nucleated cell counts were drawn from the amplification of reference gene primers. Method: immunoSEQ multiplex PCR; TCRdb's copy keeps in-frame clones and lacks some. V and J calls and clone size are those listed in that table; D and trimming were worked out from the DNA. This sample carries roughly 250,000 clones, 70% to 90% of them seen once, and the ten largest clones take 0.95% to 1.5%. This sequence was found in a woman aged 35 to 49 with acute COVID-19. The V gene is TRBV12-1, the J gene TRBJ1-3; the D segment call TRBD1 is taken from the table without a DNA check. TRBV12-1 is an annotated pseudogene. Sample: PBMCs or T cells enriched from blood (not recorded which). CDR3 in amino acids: CASSFDRLSRVSGNTIYF. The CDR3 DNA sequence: TGTGCCAGCAGCTTTGATAGGCTCTCCAGGGTTTCTGGAAACACCATATATTTT.